This TCR beta chain is drawn from a study of PD-L1 blockade in urothelial cancer. Study background: The patients first took atezolizumab at some point between 2014 and 2015, receiving 1,200 mg intravenously every 3 weeks. Whole-study findings and limits: Tumor-associated blood clones were expanded more by durable-benefit patients at 3 weeks.

About this clone: Its antigen remains unidentified.

This CDR3 has 15 residues. The J segment lost 4 bases and the V segment lost 7 bases, leaving 9 bases of the junction unmatched. Germline V gene lookup returns CDR1 SNHLY and CDR2 FYNNEI. Synthetically made TCR analog templates were put into each PCR as spikes. The table came from immunoSEQ multiplex PCR; TCRdb's copy has only in-frame clones and leaves some out. The sample records over 65,000 clones, roughly 90% being singletons. Indicated time point: pretreatment peripheral blood. The receptor was isolated from a man aged 70-80 years with urothelial cancer. The sequencing here drew on PBMCs, taken around atezolizumab (anti-PD-L1) treatment. The chain carries TRBV2 and TRBJ2-2, with 7 positions matching TRBD2. CDR3 coding DNA: TGTGCCAGCATATTGGAGCGGGGCCCCACCGGGGAGCTGTTTTTT. This codes for CASILERGPTGELFF. Using reference TRBV2 and TRBJ2-2 for the parts outside the CDR3, the full variable domain is EPEVTQTPSHQVTQMGQEVILRCVPISNHLYFYWYRQILGQKVEFLVSFYNNEISEKSEIFDDQFSVERPDGSNFTLKIRSTKLEDSAMYFCASILERGPTGELFFGEGSRLTVL.